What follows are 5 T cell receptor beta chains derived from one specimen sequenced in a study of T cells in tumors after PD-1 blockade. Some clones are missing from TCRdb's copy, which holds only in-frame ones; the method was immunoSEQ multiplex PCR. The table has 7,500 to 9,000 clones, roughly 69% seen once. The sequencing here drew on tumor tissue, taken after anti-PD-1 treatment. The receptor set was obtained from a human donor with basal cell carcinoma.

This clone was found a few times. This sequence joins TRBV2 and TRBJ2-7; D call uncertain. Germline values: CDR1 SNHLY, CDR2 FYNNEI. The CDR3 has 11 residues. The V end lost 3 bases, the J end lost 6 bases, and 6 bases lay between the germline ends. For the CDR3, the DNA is TGTGCCAGCAGTGAGGGTTCCGAGCAGTACTTC. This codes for CASSEGSEQYF.

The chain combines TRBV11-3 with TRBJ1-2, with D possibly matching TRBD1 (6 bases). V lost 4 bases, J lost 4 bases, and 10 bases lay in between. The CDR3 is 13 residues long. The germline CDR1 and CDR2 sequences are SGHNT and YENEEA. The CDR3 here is CASSSQGFYGYTF. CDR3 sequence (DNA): TGTGCCAGCAGCTCACAGGGTTTCTATGGCTACACCTTC.

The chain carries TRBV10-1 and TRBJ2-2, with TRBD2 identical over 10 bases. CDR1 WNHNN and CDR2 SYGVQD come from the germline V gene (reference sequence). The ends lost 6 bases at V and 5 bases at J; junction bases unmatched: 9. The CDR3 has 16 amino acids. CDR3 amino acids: CASRRGAGGQTGELFF. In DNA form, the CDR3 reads TGCGCCAGCAGGCGGGGAGCGGGGGGGCAGACCGGGGAGCTGTTTTTT.

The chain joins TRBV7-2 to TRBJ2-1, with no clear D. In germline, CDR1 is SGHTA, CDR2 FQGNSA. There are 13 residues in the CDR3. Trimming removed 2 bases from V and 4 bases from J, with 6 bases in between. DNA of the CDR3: TGTGCCAGCAGCTTAATCGGGTACAATGAGCAGTTCTTC. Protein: CASSLIGYNEQFF.

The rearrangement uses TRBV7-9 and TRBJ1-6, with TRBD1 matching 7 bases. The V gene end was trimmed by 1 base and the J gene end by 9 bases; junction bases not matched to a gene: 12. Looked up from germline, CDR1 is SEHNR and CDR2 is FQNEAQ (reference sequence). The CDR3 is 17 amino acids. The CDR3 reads CASSLDRGRSGSSPLHF. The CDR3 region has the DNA TGTGCCAGCAGCTTAGACAGGGGTCGCTCTGGTAGTTCACCCCTCCACTTT.